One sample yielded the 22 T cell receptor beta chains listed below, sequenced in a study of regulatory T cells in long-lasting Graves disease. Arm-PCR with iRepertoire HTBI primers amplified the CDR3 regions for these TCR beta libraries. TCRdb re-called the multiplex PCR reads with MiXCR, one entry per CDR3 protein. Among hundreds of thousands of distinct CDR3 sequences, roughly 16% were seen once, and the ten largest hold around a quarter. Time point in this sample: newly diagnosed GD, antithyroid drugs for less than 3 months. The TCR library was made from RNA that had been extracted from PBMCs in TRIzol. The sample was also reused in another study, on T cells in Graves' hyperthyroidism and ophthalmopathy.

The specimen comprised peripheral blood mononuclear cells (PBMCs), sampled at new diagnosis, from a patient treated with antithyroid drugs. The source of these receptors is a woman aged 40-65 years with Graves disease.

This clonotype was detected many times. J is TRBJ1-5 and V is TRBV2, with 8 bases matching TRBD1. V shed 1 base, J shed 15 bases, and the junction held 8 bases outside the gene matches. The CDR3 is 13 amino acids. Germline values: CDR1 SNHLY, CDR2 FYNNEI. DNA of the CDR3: TGTGCCAGCAGTGAAGGGGGACAGGCCCCTCGGCATTTT. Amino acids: CASSEGGQAPRHF.

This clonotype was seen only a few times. DNA for the CDR3: TGCAGTGCCACCTCCGGGACTAACTACGAGCAGTACTTC. Translated: CSATSGTNYEQYF. The chain carries TRBV20-1 and TRBJ2-7, with TRBD2 matching over 7 bases. Germline values: CDR1 DFQATT, CDR2 SNEGSKA (reference sequence). Trimming removed 6 bases from V and 3 bases from J; junction bases left unmatched: 8. The CDR3 contains 13 residues.

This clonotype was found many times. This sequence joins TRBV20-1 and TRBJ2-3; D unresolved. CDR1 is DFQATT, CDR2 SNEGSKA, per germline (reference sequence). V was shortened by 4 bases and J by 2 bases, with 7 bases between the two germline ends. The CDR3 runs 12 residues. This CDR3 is CSAISDTDTQYF. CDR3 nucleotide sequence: TGCAGTGCTATCAGCGACACAGATACGCAGTATTTT.

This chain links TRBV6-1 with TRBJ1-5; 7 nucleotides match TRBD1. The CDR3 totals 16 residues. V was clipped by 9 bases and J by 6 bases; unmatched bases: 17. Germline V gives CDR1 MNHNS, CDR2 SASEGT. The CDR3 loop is CARNTLEQGQVQPQHF. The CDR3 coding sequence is TGTGCCAGGAACACGCTGGAACAGGGGCAGGTTCAGCCCCAGCATTTT.

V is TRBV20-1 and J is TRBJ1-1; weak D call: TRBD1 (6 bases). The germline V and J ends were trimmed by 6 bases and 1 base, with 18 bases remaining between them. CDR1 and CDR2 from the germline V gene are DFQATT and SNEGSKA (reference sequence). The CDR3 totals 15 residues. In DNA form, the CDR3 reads TGCAGTGCCCCGAAGGCTATACAGGGGAACACTGAAGCTTTCTTT. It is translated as CSAPKAIQGNTEAFF.

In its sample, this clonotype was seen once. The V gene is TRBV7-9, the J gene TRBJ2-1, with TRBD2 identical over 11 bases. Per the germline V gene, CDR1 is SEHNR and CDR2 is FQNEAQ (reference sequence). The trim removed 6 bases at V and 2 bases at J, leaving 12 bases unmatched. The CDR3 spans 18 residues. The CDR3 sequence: CASSEGPTSGGTYNEQFF. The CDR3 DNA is TGTGCCAGCAGTGAAGGACCTACTAGCGGGGGCACCTACAATGAGCAGTTCTTC.

Here the CDR3 reads CASSKRDSSSYNSPLHF. The CDR3, as DNA: TGTGCCAGCAGTAAAAGGGACAGTAGCTCCTATAATTCACCCCTCCACTTT. This rearrangement joins TRBV2 to TRBJ1-6, with 7 nucleotides matching TRBD1. Germline V CDR1 and CDR2: SNHLY, FYNNEI. V lost 5 bases to trimming and J lost 0 bases; unmatched junction nucleotides: 7. The length of the CDR3 is 17 residues. The complete variable domain, with remaining parts taken from reference TRBV2 and TRBJ1-6, reads EPEVTQTPSHQVTQMGQEVILRCVPISNHLYFYWYRQILGQKVEFLVSFYNNEISEKSEIFDDQFSVERPDGSNFTLKIRSTKLEDSAMYFCASSKRDSSSYNSPLHFGNGTRLTVT.

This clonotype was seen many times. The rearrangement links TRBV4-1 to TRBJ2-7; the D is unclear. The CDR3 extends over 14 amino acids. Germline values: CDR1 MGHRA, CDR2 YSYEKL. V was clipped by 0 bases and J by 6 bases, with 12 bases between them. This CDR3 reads CASSQEPRESEQYF. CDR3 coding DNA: TGCGCCAGCAGCCAAGAGCCACGTGAAAGCGAGCAGTACTTC.

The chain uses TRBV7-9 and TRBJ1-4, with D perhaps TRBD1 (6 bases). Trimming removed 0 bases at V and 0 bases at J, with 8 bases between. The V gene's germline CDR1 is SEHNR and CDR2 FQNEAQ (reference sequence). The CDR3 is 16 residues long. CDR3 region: CASSLANRATNEKLFF. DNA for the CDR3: TGTGCCAGCAGCTTAGCCAACAGGGCAACTAATGAAAAACTGTTTTTT. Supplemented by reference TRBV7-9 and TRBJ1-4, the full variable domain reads DTGVSQNPRHKITKRGQNVTFRCDPISEHNRLYWYRQTLGQGPEFLTYFQNEAQLEKSRLLSDRFSAERPKGSFSTLEIQRTEQGDSAMYLCASSLANRATNEKLFFGSGTQLSVL.

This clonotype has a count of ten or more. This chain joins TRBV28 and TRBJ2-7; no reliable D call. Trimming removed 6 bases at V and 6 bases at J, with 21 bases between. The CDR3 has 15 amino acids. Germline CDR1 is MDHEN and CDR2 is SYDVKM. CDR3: CASSPPDTVSSEQYF. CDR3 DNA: TGTGCCAGCAGCCCCCCCGACACAGTTTCGAGCGAGCAGTACTTC.

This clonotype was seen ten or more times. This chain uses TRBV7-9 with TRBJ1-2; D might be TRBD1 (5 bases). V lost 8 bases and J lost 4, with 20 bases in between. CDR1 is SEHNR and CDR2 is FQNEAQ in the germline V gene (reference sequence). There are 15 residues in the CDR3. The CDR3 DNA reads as TGTGCCAGCGACGGCGAGAGGAAAAGGGGCTATGGCTACACCTTC. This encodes CASDGERKRGYGYTF. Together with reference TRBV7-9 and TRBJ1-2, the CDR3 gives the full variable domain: DTGVSQNPRHKITKRGQNVTFRCDPISEHNRLYWYRQTLGQGPEFLTYFQNEAQLEKSRLLSDRFSAERPKGSFSTLEIQRTEQGDSAMYLCASDGERKRGYGYTFGSGTRLTVV.

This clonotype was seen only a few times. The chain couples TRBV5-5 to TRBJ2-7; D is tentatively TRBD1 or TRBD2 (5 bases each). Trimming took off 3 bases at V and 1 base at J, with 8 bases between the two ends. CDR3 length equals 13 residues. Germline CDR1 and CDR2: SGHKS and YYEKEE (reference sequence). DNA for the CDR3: TGTGCCAGCAGCTGGGACGGTTCCTACGAGCAGTACTTC. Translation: CASSWDGSYEQYF.

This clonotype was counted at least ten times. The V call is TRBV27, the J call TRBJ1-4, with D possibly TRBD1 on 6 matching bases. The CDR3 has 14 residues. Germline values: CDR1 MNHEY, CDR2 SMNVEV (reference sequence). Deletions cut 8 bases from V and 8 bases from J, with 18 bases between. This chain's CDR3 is CASGTSGIWEKLFF. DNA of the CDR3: TGTGCCAGCGGGACATCGGGGATTTGGGAAAAACTGTTTTTT.

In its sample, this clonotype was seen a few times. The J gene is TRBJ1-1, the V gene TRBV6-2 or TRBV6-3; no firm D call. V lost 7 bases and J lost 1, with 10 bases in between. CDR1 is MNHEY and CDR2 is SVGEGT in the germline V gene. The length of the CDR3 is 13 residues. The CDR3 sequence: CASILTPNTEAFF. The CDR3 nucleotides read TGTGCCAGCATCCTCACCCCGAACACTGAAGCTTTCTTT.

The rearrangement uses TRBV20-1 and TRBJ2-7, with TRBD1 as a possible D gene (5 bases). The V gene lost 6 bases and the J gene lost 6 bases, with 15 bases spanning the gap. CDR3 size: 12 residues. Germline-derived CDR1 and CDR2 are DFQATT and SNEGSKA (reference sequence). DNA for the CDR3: TGCAGTGCACGACCCGGACAAGGCGAGCAGTACTTC. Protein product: CSARPGQGEQYF.

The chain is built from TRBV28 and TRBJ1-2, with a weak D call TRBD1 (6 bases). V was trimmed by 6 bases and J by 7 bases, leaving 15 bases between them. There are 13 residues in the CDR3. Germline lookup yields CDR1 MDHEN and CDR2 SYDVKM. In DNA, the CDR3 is TGTGCCAGCAGCATCACAGGGATGGGTGGCTACACCTTC. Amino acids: CASSITGMGGYTF.

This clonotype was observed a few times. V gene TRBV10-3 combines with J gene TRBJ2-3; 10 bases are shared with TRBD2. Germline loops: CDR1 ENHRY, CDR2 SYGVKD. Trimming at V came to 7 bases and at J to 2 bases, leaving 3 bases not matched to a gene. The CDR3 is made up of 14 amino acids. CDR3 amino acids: CAIKRGGDTDTQYF. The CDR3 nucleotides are TGTGCCATCAAGCGGGGGGGGGACACAGATACGCAGTATTTT.

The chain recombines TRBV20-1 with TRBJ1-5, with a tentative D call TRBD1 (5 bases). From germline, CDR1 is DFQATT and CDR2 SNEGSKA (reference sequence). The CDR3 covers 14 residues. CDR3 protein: CSVPMQGGNQPQHF. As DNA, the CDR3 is TGCAGCGTCCCAATGCAGGGTGGCAATCAGCCCCAGCATTTT.

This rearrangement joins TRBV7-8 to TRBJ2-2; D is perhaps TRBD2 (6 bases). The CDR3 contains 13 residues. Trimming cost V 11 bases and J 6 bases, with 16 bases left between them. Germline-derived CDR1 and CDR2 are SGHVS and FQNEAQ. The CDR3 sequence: CAGGRGDAGELFF. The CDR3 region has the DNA TGTGCCGGGGGGAGAGGGGACGCCGGGGAGCTGTTTTTT.

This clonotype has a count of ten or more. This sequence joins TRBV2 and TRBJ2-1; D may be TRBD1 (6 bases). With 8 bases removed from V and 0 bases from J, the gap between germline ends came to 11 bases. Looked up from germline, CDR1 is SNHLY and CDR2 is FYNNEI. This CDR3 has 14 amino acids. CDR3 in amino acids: CASERGGSYNEQFF. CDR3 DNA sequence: TGTGCCAGCGAGAGAGGGGGCTCCTACAATGAGCAGTTCTTC.

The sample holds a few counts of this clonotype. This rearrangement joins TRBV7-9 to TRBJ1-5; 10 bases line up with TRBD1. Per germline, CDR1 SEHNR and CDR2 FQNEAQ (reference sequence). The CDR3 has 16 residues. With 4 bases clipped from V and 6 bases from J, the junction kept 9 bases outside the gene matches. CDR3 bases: TGTGCCAGCAGCTCAGACCGACAGGGGGCAAGTCAGCCCCAGCATTTT. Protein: CASSSDRQGASQPQHF.

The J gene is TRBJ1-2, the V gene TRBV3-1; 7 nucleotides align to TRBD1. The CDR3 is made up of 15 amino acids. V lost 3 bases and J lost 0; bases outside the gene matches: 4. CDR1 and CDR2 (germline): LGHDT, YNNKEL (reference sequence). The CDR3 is CASSHGQVANYGYTF. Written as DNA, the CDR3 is TGTGCCAGCAGCCATGGACAGGTGGCTAACTATGGCTACACCTTC.